This TCR beta chain emerged from a study of cytomegalovirus exposure and HLA in healthy donors. V lost 5 bases, J lost 8 bases, and 18 bases stayed unmatched. CDR3 size: 17 residues. CDR1 SGHTA and CDR2 FQGNSA come from the germline V gene. Sequenced by immunoSEQ multiplex PCR; TCRdb stores in-frame clones only, minus some. The sample consists of 40,000 to 60,000 clones, nearly 95% of them appearing once. V and J are TRBV7-2 and TRBJ2-7; 10 bases line up with TRBD2. This clonotype originated in a woman between 18 and 29 years old in good health and CMV-seropositive. Sequencing was carried out using PBMCs. This CDR3 reads CASSPPLSGRTLSKQYF. The CDR3 DNA follows: TGTGCCAGCAGCCCCCCCCTTAGCGGGAGGACGCTTTCGAAGCAGTACTTC. Using reference TRBV7-2 and TRBJ2-7 for the parts outside the CDR3, the full variable domain is GAGVSQSPSNKVTEKGKDVELRCDPISGHTALYWYRQSLGQGLEFLIYFQGNSAPDKSGLPSDRFSAERTGGSVSTLTIQRTQQEDSAVYLCASSPPLSGRTLSKQYFGPGTRLTVT.